The rows below give T cell receptor beta chains drawn from one sample of a study of T cell responses to AZD1222 COVID-19 vaccine. Only in-frame clones appear in the TCRdb table, and some are missing; sequencing was by immunoSEQ multiplex PCR. The sample consists of 180,000 or so clones, over 80% of them appearing once. Sequencing used peripheral blood, obtained 28 days after the second dose of the MenACWY control vaccine. All receptors come from an adult who received the MenACWY meningococcal vaccine as a control. Both conserved end residues are part of each CDR3. The D gene is left open where the match is weak. The size of a clone is reported for some rows only, either as once, few or many, or as a class for expanded clones.

size	D	V	J	DNA	CDR3
.	TRBD2	TRBV4-2	TRBJ2-3	TGTGCCAGCAGCCGGACTAGCGGGGACACAGATACGCAGTATTTT	CASSRTSGDTDTQYF
.	.	TRBV6-5	TRBJ2-5	TGTGCCAGCAGTTACTCTCGTTTGATGGAGACCCAGTACTTC	CASSYSRLMETQYF
.	.	TRBV30	TRBJ1-1	TGTGCCTGGAGGGTCGACAGGTTGAACACTGAAGCTTTCTTT	CAWRVDRLNTEAFF
once	.	TRBV5-6	TRBJ2-2	TGTGCCAGCAGCTTGTCGGGACACCTAAACACCGGGGAGCTGTTTTTT	CASSLSGHLNTGELFF
.	TRBD1	TRBV28	TRBJ2-2	TGTGCCAGCAGCCCCTGGGGGACAGGAACCACCGGGGAGCTGTTTTTT	CASSPWGTGTTGELFF
.	.	TRBV5-4	TRBJ1-1	TGTGCCAGCAGCTTGGCCACGGAGAACACTGAAGCTTTCTTT	CASSLATENTEAFF
.	TRBD1	TRBV11-2	TRBJ2-1	TGTGCCAGCAGCCGAGGGACAGGGGCGTACAATGAGCAGTTCTTC	CASSRGTGAYNEQFF
.	.	TRBV5-1	TRBJ1-4	TGCGCCAGCAGTAAGCCAGATTTAGGAAAACTGTTTTTT	CASSKPDLGKLFF
.	.	TRBV6-5	TRBJ1-4	TGTGCCAGCAGTTACTCAGGAGGGTATGAAAAACTGTTTTTT	CASSYSGGYEKLFF
.	.	TRBV19	TRBJ1-6	TGTGCCAGTAGTATCTCCGCCCGAGGGTCCTATAATTCACCCCTCCACTTT	CASSISARGSYNSPLHF
.	.	TRBV19	TRBJ1-2	TGTGCCAGTAGTTTAGGCACCCTATTCTATGGCTACACCTTC	CASSLGTLFYGYTF
.	.	TRBV27	TRBJ1-4	TGTGCCAGCAGTTTATTTGCTGCAACTAATGAAAAACTGTTTTTT	CASSLFAATNEKLFF
.	.	TRBV12-3/TRBV12-4	TRBJ1-2	TGTGCCAGCAGAACAGGGAGAGGCTATGGCTACACCTTC	CASRTGRGYGYTF
.	.	TRBV4-1	TRBJ2-1	TGCGCCAGCAGCCAAGAGGAGACCCGGGGCCACAATGAGCAGTTCTTC	CASSQEETRGHNEQFF
.	.	TRBV27	TRBJ2-7	TGTGCCAGCAGTTTCGGGGGCACCTCCTACGAGCAGTACTTC	CASSFGGTSYEQYF
.	.	TRBV19	TRBJ1-6	TGTGCCAGTAGTATCCCTGGACAGTGGTCTAATTCACCCCTCCACTTT	CASSIPGQWSNSPLHF
.	TRBD2	TRBV6-5	TRBJ2-1	TGTGCCAGCAGACGCGGGGGGGCCCGTGAAAATGAGCAGTTCTTC	CASRRGGARENEQFF
.	.	TRBV6-6	TRBJ2-1	TGTGCCAGCAGAACACAGGGTTACAATGAGCAGTTCTTC	CASRTQGYNEQFF
.	.	TRBV28	TRBJ1-2	TGTGCCAGCAGTACACCTGCGGACAGCTACACCTTC	CASSTPADSYTF
.	.	TRBV2	TRBJ1-4	TGTGCCACTTGGAGGGGTGAAAAACTGTTTTTT	CATWRGEKLFF
.	TRBD2	TRBV27	TRBJ2-7	TGTGCCAGCAGTACCTCGGGACTAGCGGGCGGGTACGAGCAGTACTTC	CASSTSGLAGGYEQYF
once	TRBD1	TRBV2	TRBJ1-5	TGTGCCAGCAGTGGGGACAGACCCTCAGGGCAGCCCCAGCATTTT	CASSGDRPSGQPQHF
.	TRBD2	TRBV10-3	TRBJ2-1	TGTGCCAGCAGCGGGGGGGCAGCGCGGAATGAGCAGTTCTTC	CASSGGAARNEQFF
.	.	TRBV7-2	TRBJ2-7	TGTGCCAGCAGCTCCATCATCCCCGGGGCCGAGCAGTACTTC	CASSSIIPGAEQYF
once	.	TRBV11-2	TRBJ2-4	TGTGCCAGCAGCTTAGGGGCAGGGACAAACATTCAGTACTTC	CASSLGAGTNIQYF
.	.	TRBV12-3/TRBV12-4	TRBJ1-2	TGTGCCAGCAGTTCAACGGTCAACTATGGCTACACCTTC	CASSSTVNYGYTF
.	.	TRBV3-1/TRBV3-2	TRBJ2-7	TGTGCCAGCAGCCAAGCGAAGGGTTCCTACGAGCAGTACTTC	CASSQAKGSYEQYF
.	.	TRBV3-1/TRBV3-2	TRBJ1-2	TGTGCCAGCAGCCCGAAGGCGGCAGGCGCTACTAACTATGGCTACACCTTC	CASSPKAAGATNYGYTF
.	.	TRBV20-1	TRBJ2-5	TGCAGTGCTAGTAAAGGGGAGACCCAGTACTTC	CSASKGETQYF
.	.	TRBV19	TRBJ1-1	TGTGCCAGTAGATTCGAGGTCGACACTGAAGCTTTCTTT	CASRFEVDTEAFF
.	.	TRBV18	TRBJ1-1	TGTGCCAGCTCACCCGCGGGATGGGCTGTGGACACTGAAGCTTTCTTT	CASSPAGWAVDTEAFF
.	TRBD1	TRBV2	TRBJ1-2	TGTGCCAGCAGTGAAACAACAGGGGCGGCTGGCTACACCTTC	CASSETTGAAGYTF
few	TRBD1	TRBV30	TRBJ2-1	TGTGCCTGGAGACTGGGACAGGGGATGAATGAGCAGTTCTTC	CAWRLGQGMNEQFF
.	.	TRBV20-1	TRBJ1-6	TGCAGTGCTAGTGTGGGGGGGATGAATTCACCCCTCCACTTT	CSASVGGMNSPLHF
.	.	TRBV15	TRBJ1-1	TGTGCCACCAGCAGAGGGGACTACAACGCTGAAGCTTTCTTT	CATSRGDYNAEAFF
.	TRBD1	TRBV24-1	TRBJ1-5	TGTGCCACCAAAGCAACAGGGGGGAGCAATCAGCCCCAGCATTTT	CATKATGGSNQPQHF
.	.	TRBV3-1/TRBV3-2	TRBJ1-3	TGTGCCAGCAGCTTAAGATATGGGACCCGGGGGGTATTTGGAAACACCATATATTTT	CASSLRYGTRGVFGNTIYF
once	.	TRBV9	TRBJ1-2	TGTGCCAGCAGCGTAGGGGAGGGGGGCTATGGCTACACCTTC	CASSVGEGGYGYTF
.	.	TRBV28	TRBJ1-2	TGTGCCAGCACCTCGGACAACAACTATGGCTACACCTTC	CASTSDNNYGYTF
.	.	TRBV3-1/TRBV3-2	TRBJ1-2	TGTGCCAGCAGCCAAACGAGCTATGGCTACACCTTC	CASSQTSYGYTF